This T cell receptor beta chain is drawn from a study of blood T cell repertoires in COVID-19. Study details: T cells, B-cell-depleted T cells, or PBMCs supplied cDNA or gDNA.

Assignments of participants to cohorts depended upon their own reported clinical history. The study counted Cohort 3 donors as recovered given two negative PCRs, clearance, or symptom resolution. Measured with immunoSEQ multiplex PCR; TCRdb has only the in-frame clones, and not every one. In the table there are 95,000 to 150,000 clones, around 83% of which are singletons. Germline V gives CDR1 SEHNR, CDR2 FQNEAQ (reference sequence). V lost 5 bases, J lost 0 bases, and 6 bases stayed unmatched. This CDR3 has 17 amino acids. The chain links TRBV7-9 to TRBJ2-3, with 12 bases identical to TRBD2. This TCR was sampled from a woman aged 25 to 39 who had recovered from COVID-19. The sequenced sample was PBMCs or T cells enriched from blood (not recorded which). CDR3 in amino acids: CASSLRLAGASTDTQYF. CDR3 nucleotide sequence: TGTGCCAGCAGCCTCCGACTAGCGGGAGCTAGCACAGATACGCAGTATTTT. Variable domain in full (rest from reference TRBV7-9 and TRBJ2-3): DTGVSQNPRHKITKRGQNVTFRCDPISEHNRLYWYRQTLGQGPEFLTYFQNEAQLEKSRLLSDRFSAERPKGSFSTLEIQRTEQGDSAMYLCASSLRLAGASTDTQYFGPGTRLTVL.